A single sample is the source of the 15 T cell receptor beta chains below, sequenced in a study of T-cell reconstitution after alpha-beta-depleted transplantation in children. Unique molecular identifiers were used to barcode this TCRbeta library. TCRdb processed the PCR reads anew with MiXCR; each CDR3 protein has one entry. The table lists 250,000 to 300,000 distinct CDR3 sequences, around 9.1% of them singletons, with less than 9% in the top ten. Sequences were derived from PBMCs, sampled before TCRalphabeta/CD19-depleted stem cell transplant. The source is a boy under two years old with acute myeloid leukemia, due to receive a stem cell transplant.

This chain's CDR3 is CASSEAGTRGYTF. DNA of the CDR3: TGTGCCAGCTCCGAGGCAGGGACACGCGGCTACACCTTC. The chain recombines TRBV7-9 with TRBJ1-2; tentative D call: TRBD1 (6 bases). V was pared by 8 bases and J by 8 bases, with 18 bases between. This CDR3 comprises 13 residues. Germline V gene lookup returns CDR1 SEHNR and CDR2 FQNEAQ (reference sequence).

This clonotype was detected only a few times. The chain has TRBV4-1 and TRBJ2-5; 7 bases agree with TRBD1. Germline-derived CDR1 and CDR2 are MGHRA and YSYEKL. The CDR3 runs to 13 residues. The junction had 3 bases not matched to a gene; V was cut back by 3 bases and J by 5 bases. The CDR3 bases are TGCGCCAGCAGCCATAACAGGGGTGAGACCCAGTACTTC. Its protein product is CASSHNRGETQYF.

This clonotype was seen many times. The CDR3 loop reads CASRYYGYTF. The CDR3 DNA follows: TGTGCCAGCCGATACTATGGCTACACCTTC. This chain joins TRBV28 and TRBJ1-2; D ambiguous. The CDR3 extends over 10 amino acids. Looked up from germline, CDR1 is MDHEN and CDR2 is SYDVKM. Trimming shortened V by 8 bases and J by 3 bases, and 4 bases separated the two germline ends.

This clonotype was counted many times. This chain connects TRBV9 to TRBJ2-7; TRBD2 matches at 9 bases. The germline CDR1 and CDR2 sequences are SGDLS and YYNGEE. The CDR3 covers 16 residues. The V segment lost 0 bases and the J segment 6 bases; nucleotides outside the gene matches: 10. The CDR3 loop is CASSVGLAGWSGEQYF. For the CDR3, the DNA is TGTGCCAGCAGCGTAGGGCTAGCGGGGTGGTCGGGCGAGCAGTACTTC.

This clonotype appeared many times. This sequence joins TRBV29-1 and TRBJ1-3, with 7 nucleotides matching TRBD1. The germline gives CDR1 SQVTM, CDR2 ANQGSEA. The CDR3 is 13 residues long. Trimming at V came to 4 bases and at J to 4 bases, leaving 4 bases not matched to a gene. The CDR3 bases are TGCAGCGTTGGACAGGGTGCAGGAAACACCATATATTTT. Its translation: CSVGQGAGNTIYF.

This clonotype was seen many times. The genes are TRBV4-1 and TRBJ2-5, with TRBD1 as a possible D gene (6 bases). There are 15 residues in the CDR3. Between the trimmed V and J ends, which lost 1 base and 5 bases, there was a span of 14 bases. From germline, CDR1 is MGHRA and CDR2 YSYEKL. CDR3 DNA: TGCGCCAGCAGCCAAGTGGCCAGGGGTGTGGAGACCCAGTACTTC. It yields the protein CASSQVARGVETQYF.

The V gene is TRBV29-1, the J gene TRBJ2-1; D not certain. Germline CDR1 and CDR2: SQVTM and ANQGSEA. Trimming stripped 6 bases from V and 9 bases from J, with 9 bases between. CDR3 size: 10 residues. The CDR3 DNA reads as TGCAGCGTCCCCCTGGGTGAGCAGTTCTTC. Residues: CSVPLGEQFF.

This clonotype was seen ten or more times. The chain has TRBV29-1 and TRBJ1-1, with TRBD1 matching 10 bases. Germline CDR1 SQVTM, CDR2 ANQGSEA. The V and J ends lost 2 bases and 4 bases, in that order; junction bases with no gene match: 1. The CDR3 is 13 amino acids. CDR3 in amino acids: CSVERTGGTEAFF. The CDR3 nucleotides read TGCAGCGTTGAACGGACAGGGGGCACTGAAGCTTTCTTT.

This clonotype was recorded at least ten times. The rearrangement links TRBV7-9 to TRBJ2-7; no definite D call. The germline gives CDR1 SEHNR, CDR2 FQNEAQ (reference sequence). Deletions cut 1 base from V and 1 base from J, with 8 bases between. CDR3 length equals 14 residues. The CDR3 nucleotides read TGTGCCAGCAGCTTAGTGGGCAGTTCCTACGAGCAGTACTTC. Its protein is CASSLVGSSYEQYF.

In its sample, this clonotype was seen many times. V is TRBV28 and J is TRBJ1-5, with TRBD1 identical over 8 bases. The junction had 3 bases not matched to a gene; V was cut back by 0 bases and J by 5 bases. The CDR3 covers 15 residues. Germline lookup yields CDR1 MDHEN and CDR2 SYDVKM. CDR3 region: CASSLCGRGHQPQHF. The CDR3 region has the DNA TGTGCCAGCAGTTTATGTGGCAGGGGGCATCAGCCCCAGCATTTT.

CDR3 amino acids: CASSYSSRSSGANVLTF. In DNA, the CDR3 is TGTGCCAGCAGTTACTCGTCGCGGAGCTCTGGGGCCAACGTCCTGACTTTC. This chain uses TRBV6-5 with TRBJ2-6; no reliable D call. The CDR3 contains 17 residues. The germline gives CDR1 MNHEY, CDR2 SVGAGI. V was pared by 0 bases and J by 0 bases, with 9 bases between.

The table lists this clonotype with many counts. Here the CDR3 reads CATSIRQGAYNEQFF. For the CDR3, the DNA is TGTGCCACCAGTATTCGACAGGGGGCCTACAATGAGCAGTTCTTC. The chain recombines TRBV24-1 with TRBJ2-1; TRBD1 agrees at 9 bases. The V and J ends lost 6 bases and 2 bases, in that order; junction bases with no gene match: 4. The CDR3 consists of 15 residues. Per the germline V gene, CDR1 is KGHDR and CDR2 is SFDVKD.

This clonotype was observed many times. V and J are TRBV28 and TRBJ2-1; TRBD1 is a possible D gene (5 bases). Trimming shortened V by 6 bases and J by 5 bases, and 11 bases separated the two germline ends. The CDR3 loop spans 13 amino acids. The germline gives CDR1 MDHEN, CDR2 SYDVKM. The CDR3 protein is CASRWGKHNEQFF. The CDR3 DNA reads as TGTGCCAGCAGATGGGGCAAACACAATGAGCAGTTCTTC.

The rearrangement joins TRBV27 to TRBJ2-7, with TRBD2 matching over 9 bases. V lost 6 bases and J lost 4; bases outside the gene matches: 4. The CDR3 has 13 residues. The germline gives CDR1 MNHEY, CDR2 SMNVEV (reference sequence). DNA for the CDR3: TGTGCCAGCAGCGTAGCGGGGGAGTACGAGCAGTACTTC. Translating gives CASSVAGEYEQYF.

This clonotype was counted between two and nine times. The rearrangement links TRBV5-5 to TRBJ2-1; D is perhaps TRBD2 (6 bases). The CDR3 is made up of 15 amino acids. Germline V gene sequence: CDR1 SGHKS, CDR2 YYEKEE (reference sequence). V shed 0 bases and J shed 4 bases, with 11 bases lying between them. The DNA of the CDR3 is TGTGCCAGCAGCTTGGCCGGGGACTTTTACAATGAGCAGTTCTTC. Translated: CASSLAGDFYNEQFF.